The 22 T cell receptor beta chains below come from one sample, sequenced in a study of blood T cell repertoires in COVID-19. Sequenced by immunoSEQ multiplex PCR; TCRdb stores in-frame clones only, minus some. The data contain approximately 100,000 clones, about 80% of them singletons. Sequenced sample: peripheral blood. The source of these receptors is a man aged 55 to 70 with acute or convalescent COVID-19.

The chain links TRBV5-1 to TRBJ2-2; 8 bases are a match to TRBD2. Germline V lookup: CDR1 SGHRS, CDR2 YFSETQ. The CDR3 extends over 18 amino acids. J lost 0 bases, V lost 7 bases, and 14 bases had no gene match. The CDR3 reads CASLPAAGGPANTGELFF. CDR3 nucleotide sequence: TGCGCCAGCCTACCTGCCGCGGGAGGTCCCGCGAACACCGGGGAGCTGTTTTTT. Based on the CDR3 plus reference TRBV5-1 and TRBJ2-2, the full variable domain is KAGVTQTPRYLIKTRGQQVTLSCSPISGHRSVSWYQQTPGQGLQFLFEYFSETQRNKGNFPGRFSGRQFSNSRSEMNVSTLELGDSALYLCASLPAAGGPANTGELFFGEGSRLTVL.

This rearrangement joins TRBV28 to TRBJ1-3; D remains ambiguous. Trimming took off 7 bases at V and 2 bases at J, with 18 bases between the two ends. Germline CDR1 reads MDHEN; CDR2 reads SYDVKM. This CDR3 has 16 residues. For the CDR3, the DNA is TGTGCCAGCATCCCCGGCGGAGGGATGGCTGGAAACACCATATATTTT. Translated: CASIPGGGMAGNTIYF.

This clone was observed many times. The chain carries TRBV4-1 and TRBJ1-2, with 9 bases lining up with TRBD1. Germline V CDR1 and CDR2: MGHRA, YSYEKL. Losses at the gene ends were 3 bases for V and 2 bases for J; bases not matched to a gene: 4. The CDR3 is 15 amino acids. CDR3 DNA sequence: TGCGCCAGCAGCCACGCCGGGACAGGGAACTATGGCTACACCTTC. Its translation is CASSHAGTGNYGYTF.

The rearrangement links TRBV11-2 to TRBJ2-3; the match to TRBD2 covers 10 bases. The germline CDR1 and CDR2 sequences are SGHAT and FQNNGV. Trimming removed 5 bases from V and 1 base from J; junction bases left unmatched: 6. This CDR3 contains 16 residues. Written as DNA, the CDR3 is TGTGCCAGCAGCCCGAATAGCGGGAGGCGCACAGATACGCAGTATTTT. Amino acids: CASSPNSGRRTDTQYF.

This clone was recorded only once. The chain has TRBV29-1 and TRBJ1-2; D is unclear. CDR1 is SQVTM, CDR2 ANQGSEA, per germline. The CDR3 is 11 amino acids. V was trimmed by 2 bases and J by 5 bases, leaving 6 bases between them. CDR3 region: CSVERGYGYTF. For the CDR3, the DNA is TGCAGCGTTGAAAGAGGGTATGGCTACACCTTC.

V usage is TRBV27 and J usage is TRBJ1-5; no firm D call. The length of the CDR3 is 13 residues. The V end was cut by 6 bases, the J end by 0 bases, with 6 bases between. Germline CDR1 reads MNHEY; CDR2 reads SMNVEV (reference sequence). CDR3 residues: CASSADSNQPQHF. CDR3 nucleotides: TGTGCCAGCAGCGCGGATAGCAATCAGCCCCAGCATTTT.

This clone was seen only once. The chain combines TRBV18 with TRBJ1-2; D unresolved. The CDR3 runs to 15 residues. Germline CDR1 KGHSH, CDR2 LQKENI. V was shortened by 3 bases and J by 0 bases, with 11 bases between the two germline ends. The CDR3 protein is CASSPGADANYGYTF. In DNA form, the CDR3 reads TGTGCCAGCTCACCGGGAGCGGACGCTAACTATGGCTACACCTTC.

V and J are TRBV9 and TRBJ1-1; tentative D call: TRBD1 (6 bases). The V gene's germline CDR1 is SGDLS and CDR2 YYNGEE. Trimming shortened V by 2 bases and J by 6 bases, and 14 bases separated the two germline ends. The CDR3 totals 14 residues. The CDR3 protein is CASSVAANRAEAFF. CDR3 sequence (DNA): TGTGCCAGCAGCGTCGCAGCAAACAGGGCTGAAGCTTTCTTT.

The V and J genes are TRBV2 and TRBJ2-1; 8 bases fit TRBD2. The CDR3 has 13 amino acids. CDR1 and CDR2 (germline): SNHLY, FYNNEI. J lost 7 bases, V lost 7 bases, and 6 bases had no gene match. The CDR3 DNA reads as TGTGCCAGCACGTCGAGCGGGGGAAATGAGCAGTTCTTC. It encodes CASTSSGGNEQFF.

This clone was seen only a few times. The chain carries TRBV11-2 and TRBJ2-1; TRBD2 might be the D (5 bases). The ends were cut back, 3 bases at V and 9 bases at J, with 18 bases in the middle. Per germline, CDR1 SGHAT and CDR2 FQNNGV. This CDR3 has 15 residues. The CDR3 reads CASSLARPLGSEQFF. The CDR3 nucleotides are TGTGCCAGCAGCTTGGCAAGGCCCCTAGGGAGTGAGCAGTTCTTC. Drawing the rest from reference TRBV11-2 and TRBJ2-1, the complete variable domain is EAGVAQSPRYKIIEKRQSVAFWCNPISGHATLYWYQQILGQGPKLLIQFQNNGVVDDSQLPKDRFSAERLKGVDSTLKIQPAKLEDSAVYLCASSLARPLGSEQFFGPGTRLTVL.

This rearrangement joins TRBV13 to TRBJ1-2, with 7 bases matching TRBD1. J lost 6 bases, V lost 4 bases, and 14 bases had no gene match. From germline, CDR1 is PRHDT and CDR2 FYEKMQ (reference sequence). This CDR3 has 16 amino acids. In DNA form, the CDR3 reads TGTGCCAGCAGCTCACAGCTCCGGGACAGCCTCGATGGCTACACCTTC. Translation: CASSSQLRDSLDGYTF.

CDR3 amino acids: CASSRRGQGYGYTF. The CDR3, as DNA: TGTGCCAGTAGTCGCCGCGGACAGGGCTATGGCTACACCTTC. This chain connects TRBV19 to TRBJ1-2, with 8 positions matching TRBD1. From germline, CDR1 is LNHDA and CDR2 SQIVND (reference sequence). The CDR3 is 14 residues long. Trimming cost V 5 bases and J 4 bases; bases outside gene matches: 6.

The chain joins TRBV6-5 to TRBJ1-6; 7 nucleotides align to TRBD1. The trim removed 6 bases at V and 10 bases at J, leaving 6 bases unmatched. This CDR3 spans 13 amino acids. CDR1 is MNHEY, CDR2 SVGAGI, per germline. DNA of the CDR3: TGTGCCAGCAGCCCCGACAGGGCCTCACCCCTCCACTTT. The encoded protein is CASSPDRASPLHF.

This chain uses TRBV15 with TRBJ2-2; 9 bases fit TRBD1. V lost 0 bases, J lost 6 bases, and 11 bases stayed unmatched. This CDR3 has 18 residues. CDR1 is LNHNV, CDR2 YYDKDF, per germline (reference sequence). CDR3 sequence (DNA): TGTGCCACCAGCAGAGAAGGAGGGACAGGGATGCTATCCGGGGAGCTGTTTTTT. Protein sequence: CATSREGGTGMLSGELFF.

V usage is TRBV5-4 and J usage is TRBJ2-7; 8 nucleotides match TRBD2. Germline V gene data show CDR1 as SGHNT and CDR2 as YYREEE (reference sequence). The V segment lost 4 bases and the J segment 0 bases; nucleotides outside the gene matches: 12. The CDR3 totals 17 residues. The CDR3 here is CASSPPPGSGTSYEQYF. The CDR3 nucleotides are TGTGCCAGCAGCCCGCCCCCGGGTAGCGGGACCTCCTACGAGCAGTACTTC.

This clone occurred a few times. V usage is TRBV5-6 and J usage is TRBJ2-3, with D tentatively TRBD2 (5 bases). V lost 4 bases to trimming and J lost 2 bases, with 11 bases between them. This CDR3 has 14 amino acids. Germline lookup yields CDR1 SGHDT and CDR2 YYEEEE. The CDR3 coding sequence is TGTGCCAGCAGCCTAGCAGGATACACAGATACGCAGTATTTT. This codes for CASSLAGYTDTQYF.

The chain employs TRBV7-2 and TRBJ2-1, with 9 bases that match TRBD2. Germline loops: CDR1 SGHTA, CDR2 FQGNSA. J lost 7 bases, V lost 5 bases, and 9 bases had no gene match. The CDR3 runs to 15 residues. The CDR3 reads CASSPQREVWNEQFF. The DNA for the CDR3 is TGTGCCAGCAGCCCACAGCGGGAGGTTTGGAATGAGCAGTTCTTC. Complete variable domain (other parts from reference TRBV7-2 and TRBJ2-1): GAGVSQSPSNKVTEKGKDVELRCDPISGHTALYWYRQSLGQGLEFLIYFQGNSAPDKSGLPSDRFSAERTGGSVSTLTIQRTQQEDSAVYLCASSPQREVWNEQFFGPGTRLTVL.

The CDR3, as DNA: TGTGCCAGCTCACCATCCGACAGGGGGAGCAATGAGCAGTTCTTC. Translating gives CASSPSDRGSNEQFF. The chain has TRBV18 and TRBJ2-1, with 9 bases that match TRBD1. The CDR3 sequence is 15 residues long. Germline CDR1 reads KGHSH; CDR2 reads LQKENI. V was clipped by 2 bases and J by 6 bases; unmatched bases: 5.

The chain combines TRBV5-1 with TRBJ2-2, with 12 bases aligning to TRBD2. The CDR3 covers 16 residues. V was clipped by 4 bases and J by 3 bases; unmatched bases: 4. CDR1 SGHRS and CDR2 YFSETQ come from the germline V gene. CDR3 in DNA: TGCGCCAGCAGCCCTCGACTAGCGGGAGACACCGGGGAGCTGTTTTTT. Residues: CASSPRLAGDTGELFF.

This chain connects TRBV6-5 to TRBJ1-2; 8 bases are a match to TRBD1. The trim removed 10 bases at V and 5 bases at J, leaving 12 bases unmatched. The CDR3 has 14 residues. CDR1 and CDR2 (germline): MNHEY, SVGAGI. CDR3 nucleotides: TGTGCCACCAGCGGGGCAGGGGGCAGGTATGGCTACACCTTC. The encoded protein is CATSGAGGRYGYTF.

This clone was counted a single time. The chain carries TRBV5-4 and TRBJ1-2, with TRBD1 identical over 11 bases. This CDR3 region has 15 residues. The germline V gene has CDR1 SGHNT and CDR2 YYREEE (reference sequence). The trim removed 4 bases at V and 8 bases at J, leaving 10 bases unmatched. This CDR3 is CASSIFKGQGDGYTF. The CDR3 nucleotides are TGTGCCAGCAGCATTTTTAAGGGACAGGGGGACGGCTACACCTTC.

The chain employs TRBV9 and TRBJ2-5, with 15 bases lining up with TRBD2. The germline gives CDR1 SGDLS, CDR2 YYNGEE. Trimming cost V 2 bases and J 5 bases; bases outside gene matches: 1. This CDR3 has 15 residues. The CDR3 spells CASSVGLAGGETQYF. As DNA, the CDR3 is TGTGCCAGCAGCGTTGGACTAGCGGGAGGGGAGACCCAGTACTTC.